Listed below are T cell receptor beta chains from one sample, sequenced in a study of T-cell memory formation after mild COVID-19. TCRdb re-derived calls from the 5' RACE reads in MiXCR, one entry per CDR3 protein. The data show under 300,000 distinct CDR3 sequences, approximately 16% seen once. Sequenced input: PBMCs or a T cell subset sorted from them (not recorded which). The receptors shown here come from a man aged 18-30 years who had mild COVID-19 (a few samples of this study predate the infection). Cell type and time point are not known. The CDR3 runs from the conserved cysteine through the conserved F or W. D genes are given only for firm matches. Some rows have no size entry. The others give once, few or many, or a class for an expanded clone.

CDR3 DNA: TGCGCCAGCAGCGTACAGGGGGCTGATACGCAGTATTTT
CDR3 protein: CASSVQGADTQYF
clone size: -
CDR3 length: 13
J gene: TRBJ2-3
V gene: TRBV5-1
D gene: TRBD1

CDR3 DNA: TGTGCCAGCAGTTTGAGGGGGGCCGGAGAGACCCAGTACTTC
CDR3 protein: CASSLRGAGETQYF
clone size: few
CDR3 length: 14
J gene: TRBJ2-5
V gene: TRBV27
D gene: -

CDR3 DNA: TGTGCCAGCAGTTCCCAAAGGACGGCCATAGTAGCTTTCTTT
CDR3 protein: CASSSQRTAIVAFF
clone size: -
CDR3 length: 14
J gene: TRBJ1-1
V gene: TRBV27
D gene: -

CDR3 DNA: TGTGCCACCAGCAGAGTCCCGGGCGGCGAGACCCAGTACTTC
CDR3 protein: CATSRVPGGETQYF
clone size: -
CDR3 length: 14
J gene: TRBJ2-5
V gene: TRBV15
D gene: -

CDR3 DNA: TGTGCCAGCAGCTTCATGGGGCACCAAGAGACCCAGTACTTC
CDR3 protein: CASSFMGHQETQYF
clone size: few
CDR3 length: 14
J gene: TRBJ2-5
V gene: TRBV7-2
D gene: -

CDR3 DNA: TGCAGCGTTGTAGGGCAGAGAAGTAGGGAGACCCAGTACTTC
CDR3 protein: CSVVGQRSRETQYF
clone size: -
CDR3 length: 14
J gene: TRBJ2-5
V gene: TRBV29-1
D gene: -

CDR3 DNA: TGTGCCAGCAGTTTGTCGTACAATGAGCAGTTCTTC
CDR3 protein: CASSLSYNEQFF
clone size: many
CDR3 length: 12
J gene: TRBJ2-1
V gene: TRBV6-2/TRBV6-3
D gene: -

CDR3 DNA: TGCAGTGCGCCCCGGGACAGGTTCTACAATGAGCAGTTCTTC
CDR3 protein: CSAPRDRFYNEQFF
clone size: -
CDR3 length: 14
J gene: TRBJ2-1
V gene: TRBV20-1
D gene: TRBD1

CDR3 DNA: TGCAGTGCTAGACTTCTCGTTGGGGAGACCCAGTACTTC
CDR3 protein: CSARLLVGETQYF
clone size: -
CDR3 length: 13
J gene: TRBJ2-5
V gene: TRBV20-1
D gene: -

CDR3 DNA: TGTGCCAGCAGTTACCGGCGCAGCTTGAGCAATGAGCAGTTCTTC
CDR3 protein: CASSYRRSLSNEQFF
clone size: -
CDR3 length: 15
J gene: TRBJ2-1
V gene: TRBV6-5
D gene: -

CDR3 DNA: TGTGCCAGCTTAAGAGGGGCCGGGGATGGCAACGAGCAGTACTTC
CDR3 protein: CASLRGAGDGNEQYF
clone size: -
CDR3 length: 15
J gene: TRBJ2-7
V gene: TRBV21-1
D gene: -

CDR3 DNA: TGTGCCAGCAGCTTCCGGCGGGGCAGCACAGATACGCAGTATTTT
CDR3 protein: CASSFRRGSTDTQYF
clone size: -
CDR3 length: 15
J gene: TRBJ2-3
V gene: TRBV7-2
D gene: -

CDR3 DNA: TGCGCCAGCAGTGAGTACCCCCTAGCGGGGTACACAGATACGCAGTATTTT
CDR3 protein: CASSEYPLAGYTDTQYF
clone size: many
CDR3 length: 17
J gene: TRBJ2-3
V gene: TRBV10-2
D gene: TRBD2

CDR3 DNA: TGTGCCAGCAGCAACCGGGCCCGGGGCTACACCTTC
CDR3 protein: CASSNRARGYTF
clone size: -
CDR3 length: 12
J gene: TRBJ1-2
V gene: TRBV7-8
D gene: -

CDR3 DNA: TGTGCCAGCATCGACTCCGCCAAAAACATTCAGTACTTC
CDR3 protein: CASIDSAKNIQYF
clone size: few
CDR3 length: 13
J gene: TRBJ2-4
V gene: TRBV6-6
D gene: -

CDR3 DNA: TGTGCCACCAGCAGACAGACCGACAGGGCCGGCTACACCTTC
CDR3 protein: CATSRQTDRAGYTF
clone size: few
CDR3 length: 14
J gene: TRBJ1-2
V gene: TRBV15
D gene: TRBD1

CDR3 DNA: TGTGCCAGCAGTCCAACTAGCGGGGGGCTGGGAGAGACCCAGTACTTC
CDR3 protein: CASSPTSGGLGETQYF
clone size: few
CDR3 length: 16
J gene: TRBJ2-5
V gene: TRBV3-1
D gene: TRBD2

CDR3 DNA: TGCAGTGCTAGCCCCCAAGATACGCAGTATTTT
CDR3 protein: CSASPQDTQYF
clone size: once
CDR3 length: 11
J gene: TRBJ2-3
V gene: TRBV20-1
D gene: -

CDR3 DNA: TGTGCCAGCAGCTACGACAGGGACACTGAAGCTTTCTTT
CDR3 protein: CASSYDRDTEAFF
clone size: few
CDR3 length: 13
J gene: TRBJ1-1
V gene: TRBV12-3/TRBV12-4
D gene: TRBD1

CDR3 DNA: TGCAGTGCTAGAGGATACGGAGGGCATGGGGAGCCCCAGCATTTT
CDR3 protein: CSARGYGGHGEPQHF
clone size: -
CDR3 length: 15
J gene: TRBJ1-5
V gene: TRBV20-1
D gene: -

CDR3 DNA: TGTGCCAGCAGCCTGAACCAGTCAGGGGCGCGGAACACTGAAGCTTTCTTT
CDR3 protein: CASSLNQSGARNTEAFF
clone size: few
CDR3 length: 17
J gene: TRBJ1-1
V gene: TRBV5-6
D gene: -

CDR3 DNA: TGCGCCAGCAGCACCTCGGGGGGCCTCGAGCAGTACTTC
CDR3 protein: CASSTSGGLEQYF
clone size: few
CDR3 length: 13
J gene: TRBJ2-7
V gene: TRBV5-1
D gene: -

CDR3 DNA: TGTGCCAGCAGGTATACAAGTCAAGTTGGCGCCGGGGAGCTGTTTTTT
CDR3 protein: CASRYTSQVGAGELFF
clone size: -
CDR3 length: 16
J gene: TRBJ2-2
V gene: TRBV11-3
D gene: -

CDR3 DNA: TGTGCCAGCAGCTCCACACCGAGGGAAGGCTACACCTTC
CDR3 protein: CASSSTPREGYTF
clone size: few
CDR3 length: 13
J gene: TRBJ1-2
V gene: TRBV14
D gene: -

CDR3 DNA: TGCAGTGCTAGGGGGACAGGGGGCGATTACCTCCCTTTT
CDR3 protein: CSARGTGGDYLPF
clone size: few
CDR3 length: 13
J gene: TRBJ1-1
V gene: TRBV20-1
D gene: TRBD1

CDR3 DNA: TGTGCCAGCAGTCTAATGGCAGGGTATAGTGAGCAGTTCTTC
CDR3 protein: CASSLMAGYSEQFF
clone size: -
CDR3 length: 14
J gene: TRBJ2-1
V gene: TRBV6-2/TRBV6-3
D gene: -

CDR3 DNA: TGTGCTACGGCGGGGGGGCCGGAGTCCAAAAACATTCAGTACTTC
CDR3 protein: CATAGGPESKNIQYF
clone size: medium-sized
CDR3 length: 15
J gene: TRBJ2-4
V gene: TRBV6-5
D gene: TRBD2

CDR3 DNA: TGTGCCATAACACAGGGGCTCTATGGCTACACCTTC
CDR3 protein: CAITQGLYGYTF
clone size: -
CDR3 length: 12
J gene: TRBJ1-2
V gene: TRBV6-6
D gene: TRBD1

CDR3 DNA: TGTGCCAGCAGCTCCCGGGACACCTATGGCTACACCTTC
CDR3 protein: CASSSRDTYGYTF
clone size: -
CDR3 length: 13
J gene: TRBJ1-2
V gene: TRBV7-9
D gene: -

CDR3 DNA: TGTGCCAGCTTCACGACGCCGGACGTGAACACTGAAGCTTTCTTT
CDR3 protein: CASFTTPDVNTEAFF
clone size: -
CDR3 length: 15
J gene: TRBJ1-1
V gene: TRBV11-2
D gene: -

CDR3 DNA: TGTGCCATCAGGCGACGGGACTCAAATTCACCCCTCCACTTT
CDR3 protein: CAIRRRDSNSPLHF
clone size: -
CDR3 length: 14
J gene: TRBJ1-6
V gene: TRBV10-3
D gene: -

CDR3 DNA: TGTGCCAGCCGCCTGGAAGGAGGCTACACCTTC
CDR3 protein: CASRLEGGYTF
clone size: few
CDR3 length: 11
J gene: TRBJ1-2
V gene: TRBV12-3/TRBV12-4
D gene: -

CDR3 DNA: TGTGCCAGCAGCCCTTCGACTAGCGGGGGTGTGACCCAGTACTTC
CDR3 protein: CASSPSTSGGVTQYF
clone size: many
CDR3 length: 15
J gene: TRBJ2-5
V gene: TRBV5-6
D gene: TRBD2

CDR3 DNA: TGTGCCAGCAGCACCGCTGCGTATAGCACAGATACGCAGTATTTT
CDR3 protein: CASSTAAYSTDTQYF
clone size: few
CDR3 length: 15
J gene: TRBJ2-3
V gene: TRBV9
D gene: -

CDR3 DNA: TGCAGTGCCCCTAAAGTAGCGGGGGGCTATGAGCAGTTCTTC
CDR3 protein: CSAPKVAGGYEQFF
clone size: -
CDR3 length: 14
J gene: TRBJ2-1
V gene: TRBV20-1
D gene: TRBD2

CDR3 DNA: TGTGCCAGCAGTTACCGGGGACAGGGTTTATGGACAGATACGCAGTATTTT
CDR3 protein: CASSYRGQGLWTDTQYF
clone size: few
CDR3 length: 17
J gene: TRBJ2-3
V gene: TRBV6-2/TRBV6-3
D gene: TRBD1

CDR3 DNA: TGTGCCAGCAGCCTGCGAGGGACCACGCTAAAGGACTCCTATAATTCACCCCTCCACTTT
CDR3 protein: CASSLRGTTLKDSYNSPLHF
clone size: -
CDR3 length: 20
J gene: TRBJ1-6
V gene: TRBV5-5
D gene: -

CDR3 DNA: TGTGCCAGCAGCTTTTACGGTGAAGCTTTCTTT
CDR3 protein: CASSFYGEAFF
clone size: -
CDR3 length: 11
J gene: TRBJ1-1
V gene: TRBV7-2
D gene: -

CDR3 DNA: TGTGCCAGCAGCCCGGACAGGGGGGGTGAAGCTTTCTTT
CDR3 protein: CASSPDRGGEAFF
clone size: -
CDR3 length: 13
J gene: TRBJ1-1
V gene: TRBV7-3
D gene: TRBD1

CDR3 DNA: TGTGCCAGCCAGATGGGGGATCAGCCCCAGCATTTT
CDR3 protein: CASQMGDQPQHF
clone size: -
CDR3 length: 12
J gene: TRBJ1-5
V gene: TRBV3-1
D gene: -

CDR3 DNA: TGTGCCAGCGGAATAGCGGGGGCGGACATTCAGTACTTC
CDR3 protein: CASGIAGADIQYF
clone size: -
CDR3 length: 13
J gene: TRBJ2-4
V gene: TRBV2
D gene: TRBD2

CDR3 DNA: TGCAGTGCTAGGGGTCAGGCGGGGGGACAAGAGACCCAGTACTTC
CDR3 protein: CSARGQAGGQETQYF
clone size: -
CDR3 length: 15
J gene: TRBJ2-5
V gene: TRBV20-1
D gene: TRBD2

CDR3 DNA: TGTGCTAGCAGCTTAGGGCTAGGGGATGAGCAGTTCTTC
CDR3 protein: CASSLGLGDEQFF
clone size: many
CDR3 length: 13
J gene: TRBJ2-1
V gene: TRBV7-7
D gene: -

CDR3 DNA: TGTGCCAGCAGTCGCATTCAGGATTCACCCCTCCACTTT
CDR3 protein: CASSRIQDSPLHF
clone size: few
CDR3 length: 13
J gene: TRBJ1-6
V gene: TRBV2
D gene: -

CDR3 DNA: TGCAGTGCTAGAGATCAGGTTCGGGCCGGAACCACTGAAGCTTTCTTT
CDR3 protein: CSARDQVRAGTTEAFF
clone size: few
CDR3 length: 16
J gene: TRBJ1-1
V gene: TRBV20-1
D gene: -

CDR3 DNA: TGTGCCAGCACCCTTTGGAGTGAAGCTTTCTTT
CDR3 protein: CASTLWSEAFF
clone size: -
CDR3 length: 11
J gene: TRBJ1-1
V gene: TRBV12-3/TRBV12-4
D gene: -

CDR3 DNA: TGTGCCAGCCGTTCGGGGTTTTTCCGCAATGAGCAGTTCTTC
CDR3 protein: CASRSGFFRNEQFF
clone size: -
CDR3 length: 14
J gene: TRBJ2-1
V gene: TRBV28
D gene: -

CDR3 DNA: TGTGCCAGCAGGGGTGTACAAGAGACCCAGTACTTC
CDR3 protein: CASRGVQETQYF
clone size: -
CDR3 length: 12
J gene: TRBJ2-5
V gene: TRBV27
D gene: -

CDR3 DNA: TGCGCCAGCAGCCAAGATGGTTCGCGCCTGGGACAGGGGAGCTATGGCTACACCTTC
CDR3 protein: CASSQDGSRLGQGSYGYTF
clone size: -
CDR3 length: 19
J gene: TRBJ1-2
V gene: TRBV4-1
D gene: TRBD1

CDR3 DNA: TGCAGTGCTAGAGATCACAACTATGGCTACACCTTC
CDR3 protein: CSARDHNYGYTF
clone size: -
CDR3 length: 12
J gene: TRBJ1-2
V gene: TRBV20-1
D gene: -

CDR3 DNA: TGCAGTGCTAGAGATTCGAGGACCTTAGCGTGGGATACGCAGTATTTT
CDR3 protein: CSARDSRTLAWDTQYF
clone size: few
CDR3 length: 16
J gene: TRBJ2-3
V gene: TRBV20-1
D gene: -

CDR3 DNA: TGTGCCATCATGGCTAGCGGGGCCGAGCAGTTCTTC
CDR3 protein: CAIMASGAEQFF
clone size: -
CDR3 length: 12
J gene: TRBJ2-1
V gene: TRBV10-3
D gene: TRBD2

CDR3 DNA: TGTGCCATCATCAAACAGGGGGCAGAGGGAACTGAAGCTTTCTTT
CDR3 protein: CAIIKQGAEGTEAFF
clone size: -
CDR3 length: 15
J gene: TRBJ1-1
V gene: TRBV10-3
D gene: TRBD1

CDR3 DNA: TGTGCCAGCAGTTTCTCGCTAGAGACCCAGTACTTC
CDR3 protein: CASSFSLETQYF
clone size: -
CDR3 length: 12
J gene: TRBJ2-5
V gene: TRBV12-3/TRBV12-4
D gene: -

CDR3 DNA: TGCGCCAGCAGCTTGAGGGACAGGGGGCCCACTGAGCAGTTCTTC
CDR3 protein: CASSLRDRGPTEQFF
clone size: -
CDR3 length: 15
J gene: TRBJ2-1
V gene: TRBV5-1
D gene: TRBD1

CDR3 DNA: TGTGCCAGCAGCGTAGACAGGGTAAAGACCCAGTACTTC
CDR3 protein: CASSVDRVKTQYF
clone size: -
CDR3 length: 13
J gene: TRBJ2-5
V gene: TRBV9
D gene: -

CDR3 DNA: TGTGCCAGCACCCACCCGGGGACAGGGGATTCCTATGGCTACACCTTC
CDR3 protein: CASTHPGTGDSYGYTF
clone size: -
CDR3 length: 16
J gene: TRBJ1-2
V gene: TRBV7-9
D gene: TRBD1

CDR3 DNA: TGTGCCAGCAGTTCCCGACAGAACGAGCAGTACTTC
CDR3 protein: CASSSRQNEQYF
clone size: -
CDR3 length: 12
J gene: TRBJ2-7
V gene: TRBV6-2/TRBV6-3
D gene: -

CDR3 DNA: TGTGCCAGCAGTGAATTCGCAGGGGCCACTTCCTACGAGCAGTACTTC
CDR3 protein: CASSEFAGATSYEQYF
clone size: few
CDR3 length: 16
J gene: TRBJ2-7
V gene: TRBV6-1
D gene: -

CDR3 DNA: TGTGCCAGCAGTTATGACAGGCGATATTCACCCCTCCACTTT
CDR3 protein: CASSYDRRYSPLHF
clone size: -
CDR3 length: 14
J gene: TRBJ1-6
V gene: TRBV6-2/TRBV6-3
D gene: -